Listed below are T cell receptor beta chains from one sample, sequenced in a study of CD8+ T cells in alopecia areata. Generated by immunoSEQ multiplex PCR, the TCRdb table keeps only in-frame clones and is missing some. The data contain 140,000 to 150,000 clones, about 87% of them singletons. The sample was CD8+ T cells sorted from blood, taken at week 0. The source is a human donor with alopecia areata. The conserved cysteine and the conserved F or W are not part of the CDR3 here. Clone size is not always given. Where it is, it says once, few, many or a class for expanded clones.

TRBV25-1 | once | ASTHLRVEEPQH
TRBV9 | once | ASSSSWDYEQY
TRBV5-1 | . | ASSSEGWTDTQY
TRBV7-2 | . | ASSLELLAGVPYEQY
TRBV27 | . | ASSFRTGISYNSPLH
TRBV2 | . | ASRGRGGQETQY
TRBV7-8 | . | ASSLPVGGTTVFNKNIQY
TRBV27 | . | ASRTGTGPNQPQH
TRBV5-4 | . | ASTGSGRAGGCNEQF
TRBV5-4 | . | ASSLGGYEQY
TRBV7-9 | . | ASSRPGYEQF
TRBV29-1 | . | SLGTSGYDEQF
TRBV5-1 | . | ASSSTGTGDGYT
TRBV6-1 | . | ASSEAGYPYEQY
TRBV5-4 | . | ASSSLQGILDTDTQY
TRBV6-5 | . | ASSYGTGTDTQY
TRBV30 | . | ACPHDTGELF
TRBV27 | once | ASSLAGTAFSGANVLT
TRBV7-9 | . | ASSFGGTEQY
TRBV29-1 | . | SVETWGLSSYNEQF
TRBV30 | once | AWSLGLNYEQY
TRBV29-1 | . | SGGDAGYGYT
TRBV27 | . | ASSWSAGDGNTEAF
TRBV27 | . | ASSPTPNTGELF
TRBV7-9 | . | ASSPPASGSWNEQF
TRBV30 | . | AWSVAASTDTQY
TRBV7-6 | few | ASTTMGLNYNEQF
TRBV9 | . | ASSYSGGPYEQY
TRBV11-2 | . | ASSLTPPGTGMETQY
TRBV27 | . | ASSLVAGGVSNEQF
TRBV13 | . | ASSFSSREQY
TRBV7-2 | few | ASSLAWVGQGAYNEQF